This T cell receptor (beta chain) was sequenced during a study of T cell clones after liver transplantation. TCRdb keeps only in-frame clones here, not all; method: immunoSEQ multiplex PCR. The table records about 33,000 clones, around 94% of them present only once. The sample in question was CD8+ T cells from blood, obtained 12 months after liver transplant. The sequence was obtained from a human patient who received a liver transplant. Some T cells may originate from the graft donor.

The CDR3 loop is CASRPPPGWPQETQYF. CDR3 bases: TGTGCCAGCAGACCCCCCCCAGGATGGCCTCAAGAGACCCAGTACTTC. The chain couples TRBV28 to TRBJ2-5; D unclear. This CDR3 spans 16 amino acids. Germline-derived CDR1 and CDR2 are MDHEN and SYDVKM. Trimming shortened V by 6 bases and J by 2 bases, and 19 bases separated the two germline ends.